The 20 T cell receptor beta chains below were found in one sample sequenced in a study of T cells in Graves' hyperthyroidism and ophthalmopathy. Researchers amplified the TCR beta CDR3 regions from RNA transcripts. The TCR CDR3 first-round RT-PCR relied on the HTBI primer set. TCRdb re-derived calls from the multiplex PCR reads in MiXCR, one entry per CDR3 protein. The sample carries fewer than 900,000 distinct CDR3 sequences, roughly a sixth recorded once. Sequenced material: blood. These receptors all come from a woman aged 45 to 65 with Graves' hyperthyroidism that later progressed to Graves' ophthalmopathy.

The table lists this clonotype with a count of one. This clone may be a read error of a much larger clone one base away. The gene calls are TRBV3-1 and TRBJ2-7; D is unresolved. The germline V gene has CDR1 LGHDT and CDR2 YNNKEL (reference sequence). This CDR3 region has 15 residues. Trimming took off 2 bases at V and 1 base at J, with 12 bases between the two ends. CDR3 region: CASSQNAPKSYEQYF. The CDR3 nucleotides are TGTGCCAGCAGCCAAAATGCACCCAAATCCTACGAGCAGTACTTC.

In its sample, this clonotype was seen many times. The chain joins TRBV11-2 to TRBJ2-7; 7 bases agree with TRBD1. Germline V gene lookup returns CDR1 SGHAT and CDR2 FQNNGV. The J segment lost 5 bases and the V segment lost 5 bases, leaving 18 bases of the junction unmatched. This CDR3 comprises 17 residues. The CDR3 sequence: CASSPHHLQGFVNEQYF. As DNA, the CDR3 is TGTGCCAGCAGCCCGCACCATTTACAGGGGTTTGTGAACGAGCAGTACTTC.

V is TRBV5-1 and J is TRBJ2-1, with D possibly being TRBD1 (6 bases). Germline V gene sequence: CDR1 SGHRS, CDR2 YFSETQ. This CDR3 contains 13 residues. V was cut by 2 bases and J by 7 bases, with 10 bases left in between. In DNA, the CDR3 is TGCGCCAGCAGCTTCCCAGGGGTTAATGAGCAGTTCTTC. It encodes CASSFPGVNEQFF.

This clonotype was picked up a small number of times. This chain joins TRBV7-9 and TRBJ1-1; the D is unclear. The CDR3 is 16 residues long. V lost 3 bases and J lost 1, with 15 bases in between. Looked up from germline, CDR1 is SEHNR and CDR2 is FQNEAQ (reference sequence). CDR3 residues: CASSFPAVTSNTEAFF. CDR3 in DNA: TGTGCCAGCAGCTTCCCAGCGGTAACATCGAACACTGAAGCTTTCTTT. Together with reference TRBV7-9 and TRBJ1-1, the CDR3 gives the full variable domain: DTGVSQNPRHKITKRGQNVTFRCDPISEHNRLYWYRQTLGQGPEFLTYFQNEAQLEKSRLLSDRFSAERPKGSFSTLEIQRTEQGDSAMYLCASSFPAVTSNTEAFFGQGTRLTVV.

This sequence joins TRBV6-1 and TRBJ1-5; D unclear. This CDR3 is built from 16 residues. Germline CDR1 MNHNS, CDR2 SASEGT. V was shortened by 3 bases and J by 4 bases, with 16 bases between the two germline ends. CDR3 region: CASSDESHWGNQPQHF. For the CDR3, the DNA is TGTGCCAGCAGTGACGAGTCCCATTGGGGAAATCAGCCCCAGCATTTT.

This clonotype was found many times. V is TRBV5-1 and J is TRBJ2-7; D may be TRBD2 (6 bases). V lost 8 bases and J lost 3, with 18 bases in between. CDR3 length: 14 residues. Germline V lookup: CDR1 SGHRS, CDR2 YFSETQ. CDR3 amino acids: CASMRDPAIYEQYF. The CDR3 DNA sequence: TGCGCCAGTATGCGGGACCCGGCGATCTACGAGCAGTACTTC.

The J gene is TRBJ2-1, the V gene TRBV27, with 8 nucleotides matching TRBD2. From germline, CDR1 is MNHEY and CDR2 SMNVEV (reference sequence). V lost 2 bases and J lost 5; bases outside the gene matches: 11. CDR3 length: 17 amino acids. Here the CDR3 DNA reads TGTGCCAGCAGTTTAACGTTGAGGCTTAGCGGGAACAATGAGCAGTTCTTC. Protein product: CASSLTLRLSGNNEQFF.

This clonotype was detected ten times or more. This sequence joins TRBV11-2 and TRBJ2-1; the D gene is possibly TRBD1 (6 bases). CDR1 and CDR2 from the germline V gene are SGHAT and FQNNGV. The CDR3 runs to 16 residues. The V end was cut by 4 bases, the J end by 4 bases, with 17 bases between. The CDR3 DNA is TGTGCCAGCAGCTCGGTGAGGGGGATAGGATACAATGAGCAGTTCTTC. Its protein product is CASSSVRGIGYNEQFF.

The chain is built from TRBV6-1 and TRBJ2-2; 8 bases fit TRBD1. After removal of 4 bases from V and 7 bases from J, the junction contained 8 bases not matched to a gene. CDR3 length: 15 residues. The germline gives CDR1 MNHNS, CDR2 SASEGT. The CDR3 DNA reads TGTGCCAGCAGTGGGGGCAGGGGGCATAGCGGGGAGCTGTTTTTT. Translation gives CASSGGRGHSGELFF.

The V gene is TRBV4-1, the J gene TRBJ1-2; a possible D gene is TRBD1 (5 bases). CDR3 length: 13 residues. The V end was cut by 5 bases, the J end by 4 bases, with 11 bases between. Germline lookup yields CDR1 MGHRA and CDR2 YSYEKL. CDR3 protein: CASSTRDSYGYTF. The DNA for the CDR3 is TGCGCCAGCAGCACTCGGGACTCCTATGGCTACACCTTC.

This clonotype has ten or more counts. J is TRBJ1-3 and V is TRBV6-1, with D tentatively TRBD1 (5 bases). Per the germline V gene, CDR1 is MNHNS and CDR2 is SASEGT. The CDR3 consists of 18 residues. The ends were cut back, 4 bases at V and 4 bases at J, with 23 bases in the middle. CDR3 in amino acids: CASSADSDGKLRGNTIYF. CDR3 sequence (DNA): TGTGCCAGCAGTGCAGACAGTGATGGCAAATTGAGAGGAAACACCATATATTTT.

The genes are TRBV19 and TRBJ1-6; possibly TRBD1 for D (6 bases). This CDR3 is built from 17 residues. V shed 6 bases and J shed 3 bases, with 18 bases lying between them. Germline values: CDR1 LNHDA, CDR2 SQIVND (reference sequence). As DNA, the CDR3 is TGTGCCAGTAGCCCTTTTATCCAGGGGAACTATAATTCACCCCTCCACTTT. The encoded protein is CASSPFIQGNYNSPLHF.

This clonotype was found a few times. CDR3 nucleotide sequence: TGCGCCAGCAGCTTGGACCCGTACTATGGCTACACCTTC. Encoded protein: CASSLDPYYGYTF. The chain is built from TRBV5-1 and TRBJ1-2; no definite D call. Trimming cost V 0 bases and J 3 bases, with 6 bases left between them. The germline V gene has CDR1 SGHRS and CDR2 YFSETQ. The CDR3 runs to 13 residues.

The chain uses TRBV19 and TRBJ2-5; the D is unclear. The length of the CDR3 is 13 residues. Looked up from germline, CDR1 is LNHDA and CDR2 is SQIVND (reference sequence). The V gene lost 3 bases and the J gene lost 5 bases, with 10 bases spanning the gap. Written as DNA, the CDR3 is TGTGCCAGTAGTATCGCCGAGTGGGAGACCCAGTACTTC. It encodes CASSIAEWETQYF.

The chain employs TRBV10-3 and TRBJ1-1, with D perhaps TRBD1 (5 bases). The germline V and J ends were trimmed by 3 bases and 2 bases, with 7 bases remaining between them. The CDR3 loop spans 13 amino acids. Germline V CDR1 and CDR2: ENHRY, SYGVKD. CDR3 in amino acids: CAISDGGNTEAFF. For the CDR3, the DNA is TGTGCCATCAGTGACGGGGGTAACACTGAAGCTTTCTTT.

This chain uses TRBV3-1 with TRBJ2-5; 12 bases fit TRBD2. The CDR3 spans 16 residues. Germline values: CDR1 LGHDT, CDR2 YNNKEL (reference sequence). Trimming removed 0 bases from V and 5 bases from J; junction bases left unmatched: 4. CDR3 DNA sequence: TGTGCCAGCAGCCAAGACCTAGCGGGGGGGGCGGAGACCCAGTACTTC. The encoded protein is CASSQDLAGGAETQYF.

This clonotype came up many times. This rearrangement joins TRBV3-1 to TRBJ2-1; 7 bases fit TRBD2. This CDR3 has 15 amino acids. With 2 bases clipped from V and 4 bases from J, the junction kept 5 bases outside the gene matches. CDR1 is LGHDT, CDR2 YNNKEL, per germline (reference sequence). CDR3 nucleotides: TGTGCCAGCAGCCAACGGGCTAGCGGATACAATGAGCAGTTCTTC. Its protein product is CASSQRASGYNEQFF.

In regard to this clonotype: The junction differs from germline at one of its ends, possibly a read error. The rearrangement joins TRBV7-7 to TRBJ1-5; a possible D gene is TRBD1 (5 bases). The CDR3 consists of 15 residues. CDR1 SSHAT and CDR2 FNYEAQ come from the germline V gene (reference sequence). The CDR3 here is CASSLGGDVGQPQHF. The DNA for the CDR3 is TGTGCTAGCAGCTTAGGAGGGGACGTGGGGCAGCCCCAGCATTTT.

This clonotype showed up just a few times. The chain has TRBV7-2 and TRBJ2-3; 11 positions match TRBD2. With V trimmed by 2 bases and J by 8 bases, 15 bases remained unmatched. The CDR3 runs to 18 residues. Per germline, CDR1 SGHTA and CDR2 FQGNSA. CDR3 nucleotide sequence: TGTGCCAGCAGCTTAAACCGCCATGGCGGGACTAGCGGAGGTACGCAGTATTTT. This sequence encodes CASSLNRHGGTSGGTQYF.

This sequence joins TRBV19 and TRBJ2-3; 9 bases map to TRBD1. V was pared by 2 bases and J by 4 bases, with 4 bases of the junction left unmatched. The germline V gene encodes CDR1 LNHDA and CDR2 SQIVND (reference sequence). The CDR3 is 15 residues long. In DNA form, the CDR3 reads TGTGCCAGTAGTATAAAGGACAGGGGCCCAGATACGCAGTATTTT. Its translation is CASSIKDRGPDTQYF.